The 25 T cell receptor beta chains below come from one sample, sequenced in a study of T cells of healthy individuals (dated by TCRdb to the late 2010s). Library preparation employed 5' RACE. Sequenced using an Illumina MiSeq. Starting from the raw public reads, TCRdb applied fastp trimming at Q25, assembled clones with MiXCR and retained in-frame beta chains. Entries are consolidated by CDR3 protein sequence, retaining the most common genes and DNA. This sample lists 45,000 to 60,000 distinct CDR3 sequences; roughly 14% were detected once. The ten largest clones represent about 16% of the sample. The receptors shown here come from a human donor in good health.

DNA for the CDR3: TGTGCCAGCAGCTTAGAAGGGGGCTTGGACTATGGCTACACCTTC. Translation gives CASSLEGGLDYGYTF. The V call is TRBV7-2, the J call TRBJ1-2, with 7 bases that match TRBD1. After removal of 1 base from V and 3 bases from J, the junction contained 5 bases not matched to a gene. CDR3 length: 15 amino acids. Per the germline V gene, CDR1 is SGHTA and CDR2 is FQGNSA.

This clonotype has more than one count but fewer than ten. V and J are TRBV7-9 and TRBJ2-2, with 7 bases that match TRBD1. CDR1 SEHNR and CDR2 FQNEAQ come from the germline V gene (reference sequence). V lost 4 bases to trimming and J lost 6 bases; unmatched junction nucleotides: 8. CDR3 size: 15 residues. CDR3 amino acids: CASSWVDRDAGELFF. As DNA, the CDR3 is TGTGCCAGCAGCTGGGTCGACAGGGACGCCGGGGAGCTGTTTTTT.

This clonotype has at least ten counts. This rearrangement joins TRBV7-6 to TRBJ2-3; tentatively, D is TRBD2 (5 bases). Germline V gene lookup returns CDR1 SGHVS and CDR2 FNYEAQ. The CDR3 spans 14 residues. V dropped 4 bases and J dropped 6 bases, with 14 bases sitting between them. CDR3 sequence: CASSSGLLGDTQYF. CDR3 in DNA: TGTGCCAGCAGCTCAGGACTGCTGGGTGATACGCAGTATTTT.

This chain connects TRBV29-1 to TRBJ1-3, with D possibly matching TRBD1 (5 bases). This CDR3 comprises 13 residues. Germline V gene lookup returns CDR1 SQVTM and CDR2 ANQGSEA. V gave up 3 bases and J gave up 2 bases, with 8 bases separating them. CDR3 coding DNA: TGCAGCGTTGACACGGGGGCTGGAAACACCATATATTTT. Translation gives CSVDTGAGNTIYF.

This clonotype occurred a few times. The chain recombines TRBV27 with TRBJ1-3; possible D gene TRBD1, 5 bases. Germline lookup yields CDR1 MNHEY and CDR2 SMNVEV (reference sequence). CDR3 length equals 16 residues. Trimming left V 1 base short and J 4 bases short, with 14 bases between. CDR3 coding DNA: TGTGCCAGCAGTTTATATGCAGGGAGGGGCGGAAACACCATATATTTT. This sequence encodes CASSLYAGRGGNTIYF.

This clonotype was counted only a few times. The chain uses TRBV20-1 and TRBJ2-7, with 11 nucleotides matching TRBD2. This CDR3 comprises 15 residues. Trimming cost V 2 bases and J 9 bases; bases outside gene matches: 12. CDR1 is DFQATT, CDR2 SNEGSKA, per germline (reference sequence). The CDR3 sequence is CSARSGTSGTFVQYF. The CDR3 DNA reads as TGCAGTGCTAGATCCGGGACTAGCGGTACTTTCGTGCAGTACTTC.

The chain carries TRBV3-2 and TRBJ1-1; TRBD1 is taken as the D call from the table, unchecked against the DNA. TRBV3-2 is shown as a pseudogene. CDR3 size: 18 residues. CDR3 coding DNA: TGTGCCAGCAGCCAAGAATCCGGACAGGGGGCGTTGGGCACTGAAGCTTTCTTT. It yields the protein CASSQESGQGALGTEAFF.

This clonotype was picked up many times. The chain recombines TRBV15 with TRBJ2-7, with D unresolved. This CDR3 spans 13 amino acids. CDR1 is LNHNV, CDR2 YYDKDF, per germline (reference sequence). The V end was cut by 8 bases, the J end by 2 bases, with 13 bases between. The CDR3 is CATSLTKAYEQYF. CDR3 nucleotides: TGTGCCACCTCTCTCACGAAGGCCTACGAGCAGTACTTC. Variable domain in full (rest from reference TRBV15 and TRBJ2-7): DAMVIQNPRYQVTQFGKPVTLSCSQTLNHNVMYWYQQKSSQAPKLLFHYYDKDFNNEADTPDNFQSRRPNTSFCFLDIRSPGLGDTAMYLCATSLTKAYEQYFGPGTRLTVT.

The rearrangement uses TRBV7-9 and TRBJ2-7; 9 positions agree with TRBD2. Per the germline V gene, CDR1 is SEHNR and CDR2 is FQNEAQ (reference sequence). This CDR3 is built from 16 residues. V lost 1 base to trimming and J lost 2 bases; unmatched junction nucleotides: 6. Here the CDR3 DNA reads TGTGCCAGCAGCTTAGATAGTCTAGCGGGAACCTACGAGCAGTACTTC. Its translation: CASSLDSLAGTYEQYF. The whole variable domain, filled in from reference TRBV7-9 and TRBJ2-7, reads DTGVSQNPRHKITKRGQNVTFRCDPISEHNRLYWYRQTLGQGPEFLTYFQNEAQLEKSRLLSDRFSAERPKGSFSTLEIQRTEQGDSAMYLCASSLDSLAGTYEQYFGPGTRLTVT.

The J gene is TRBJ2-7, the V gene TRBV7-8, with D perhaps matching TRBD2 (5 bases). This CDR3 spans 14 amino acids. The V gene lost 4 bases and the J gene lost 0 bases, with 10 bases spanning the gap. CDR1 and CDR2 from the germline V gene are SGHVS and FQNEAQ. This CDR3 is CASSSRGNSYEQYF. CDR3 bases: TGTGCCAGCAGCTCCCGGGGAAACTCCTACGAGCAGTACTTC.

This clonotype was seen repeatedly, ten times or more. The chain carries TRBV20-1 and TRBJ2-5; D is possibly TRBD1 or TRBD2 (5 bases each). This CDR3 has 13 residues. From germline, CDR1 is DFQATT and CDR2 SNEGSKA (reference sequence). V gave up 1 base and J gave up 4 bases, with 10 bases separating them. The CDR3 coding sequence is TGCAGTGCTAGAGGGGGGTTTTCAGAGACCCAGTACTTC. Protein: CSARGGFSETQYF.

A few counts support this clonotype. The CDR3: CASSLAGADRETQYF. CDR3 coding DNA: TGCGCCAGCAGTTTAGCGGGAGCGGATCGAGAGACCCAGTACTTC. The chain uses TRBV5-1 and TRBJ2-5; 9 nucleotides agree with TRBD2. This CDR3 is built from 15 residues. Germline assignment: CDR1 SGHRS and CDR2 YFSETQ. Unmatched junction bases numbered 9, after V lost 5 bases and J lost 4 bases.

This clonotype was observed many times. The chain uses TRBV10-2 and TRBJ2-7, with 11 bases matching TRBD1. This CDR3 comprises 16 residues. Germline CDR1 WSHSY, CDR2 SAAADI. Germline trimming cut 3 bases from V and 3 bases from J; bases unmatched to any gene: 7. CDR3 sequence reads: CASSDSFGTGGYEQYF. The DNA of the CDR3 is TGCGCCAGCAGTGATAGTTTCGGGACAGGGGGCTACGAGCAGTACTTC.

At least ten counts were recorded for this clonotype. The chain couples TRBV5-4 to TRBJ2-1, with 7 bases lining up with TRBD2. J lost 7 bases, V lost 0 bases, and 7 bases had no gene match. There are 15 residues in the CDR3. The germline V gene encodes CDR1 SGHNT and CDR2 YYREEE (reference sequence). The CDR3 DNA is TGTGCCAGCAGCTTGGGGGGCTTCGGGGGGAATGAGCAGTTCTTC. Translated: CASSLGGFGGNEQFF.

V and J are TRBV20-1 and TRBJ2-1, with 9 nucleotides matching TRBD2. V gave up 7 bases and J gave up 0 bases; unmatched junction bases: 7. CDR1 is DFQATT, CDR2 SNEGSKA, per germline (reference sequence). The CDR3 totals 15 residues. The CDR3 DNA follows: TGCAGTGGGCTAGCGGGAAGAAGCTCCTACAATGAGCAGTTCTTC. It codes for CSGLAGRSSYNEQFF.

As for this clonotype: At one end, the junction sequence differs from germline, possibly due to a read error. The chain recombines TRBV6-2 or TRBV6-3 with TRBJ1-1, with D hard to call. This CDR3 has 14 residues. Per the germline V gene, CDR1 is MNHEY and CDR2 is SVGEGT. CDR3 in amino acids: CVSSYLSSNTEAFF. The DNA of the CDR3 is TGTGTCAGCAGTTACCTCAGTTCGAACACTGAAGCTTTCTTT.

Only a few counts were recorded for this clonotype. The rearrangement joins TRBV20-1 to TRBJ2-2; 11 nucleotides agree with TRBD2. This CDR3 region has 17 residues. The germline gives CDR1 DFQATT, CDR2 SNEGSKA (reference sequence). V lost 3 bases, J lost 5 bases, and 11 bases stayed unmatched. The CDR3 sequence: CSASGVAGGPRTGELFF. The CDR3 bases are TGCAGTGCTAGCGGGGTAGCGGGAGGGCCGCGGACCGGGGAGCTGTTTTTT.

This clonotype was picked up a small number of times. The J gene is TRBJ2-3, the V gene TRBV3-2; the D call TRBD2 from the table was never checked on the DNA. TRBV3-2 is annotated as a pseudogene. This CDR3 spans 18 amino acids. CDR3 residues: CASNPYVVSGKGTDTQYF. DNA for the CDR3: TGTGCCAGCAACCCCTACGTGGTAAGCGGGAAAGGCACAGATACGCAGTATTTT.

V gene TRBV7-2 combines with J gene TRBJ1-5; D is perhaps TRBD1 (5 bases). Germline CDR1 reads SGHTA; CDR2 reads FQGNSA. V was trimmed by 1 base and J by 7 bases, leaving 14 bases between them. This CDR3 is built from 15 residues. This CDR3 is CASSLDRTRMQPQHF. The CDR3 bases are TGTGCCAGCAGCTTAGACCGGACACGGATGCAGCCCCAGCATTTT.

V gene TRBV12-3 or TRBV12-4 combines with J gene TRBJ2-5; a weak D match, TRBD1 (5 bases). This CDR3 comprises 13 residues. Trimming cost V 6 bases and J 2 bases, with 10 bases left between them. The CDR3 coding sequence is TGTGCCAGCAGCCTCAGGGTGCAAGAGACCCAGTACTTC. Translation gives CASSLRVQETQYF.

This clonotype appeared many times. The chain carries TRBV27 and TRBJ2-5; TRBD2 is a possible D gene (5 bases). CDR1 is MNHEY, CDR2 SMNVEV, per germline (reference sequence). This CDR3 has 15 amino acids. Trimming removed 5 bases at V and 0 bases at J, with 13 bases between. Here the CDR3 DNA reads TGTGCCAGCAGTGGAGGACGGTCCAACCAAGAGACCCAGTACTTC. Its translation: CASSGGRSNQETQYF.

Only a few counts were recorded for this clonotype. V gene TRBV4-1 combines with J gene TRBJ2-7; 7 bases match TRBD1. The CDR3 runs 17 residues. In germline, CDR1 is MGHRA, CDR2 YSYEKL. V shed 1 base, J shed 5 bases, and the junction held 14 bases outside the gene matches. In nucleotides, the CDR3 is TGCGCCAGCAGCCAAGGGCGGCTCGGAGACAGGGTCCACGAGCAGTACTTC. Its protein product is CASSQGRLGDRVHEQYF.

There are many counts of this clonotype. The chain joins TRBV7-9 to TRBJ2-3; D is unresolved. CDR1 and CDR2 from the germline V gene are SEHNR and FQNEAQ (reference sequence). CDR3 length: 14 amino acids. The V gene lost 0 bases and the J gene lost 4 bases, with 8 bases spanning the gap. In DNA, the CDR3 is TGTGCCAGCAGCTTAGCGTTGGCGGCAGATACGCAGTATTTT. Its protein product is CASSLALAADTQYF.

The rearrangement joins TRBV6-2 or TRBV6-3 to TRBJ2-4; D gene ambiguous. Germline assignment: CDR1 MNHEY and CDR2 SVGEGT. The CDR3 covers 14 residues. The V gene lost 7 bases and the J gene lost 0 bases, with 10 bases spanning the gap. The CDR3: CASKRFLAKNIQYF. CDR3 coding DNA: TGTGCCAGCAAGAGATTCTTAGCCAAAAACATTCAGTACTTC.

This clonotype was seen at least ten times. The chain is built from TRBV12-3 or TRBV12-4 and TRBJ1-5, with a possible D match to TRBD1 (5 bases). The CDR3 consists of 13 residues. Trimming took off 7 bases at V and 7 bases at J, with 14 bases between the two ends. The CDR3 reads CASKHGGGQPQHF. DNA for the CDR3: TGTGCCAGCAAGCACGGGGGTGGGCAGCCCCAGCATTTT.